The 21 T cell receptor beta chains listed next were all sequenced from one sample in a study of tumor-infiltrating lymphocytes in primary liver carcinoma. The input was about 490 ng total RNA; TCR beta cDNA was made from it with a constant-region primer. Three nested multiplex PCR rounds, a slightly modified ARM-PCR, produced the libraries for TCR beta. The first two PCR rounds used TRBV1-TRBV30 forward primers with a C-beta reverse primer, nine to eleven cycles each. TCRdb redid the calling of the multiplex PCR reads with MiXCR, one entry per CDR3 protein. In the table there are roughly 70,000 distinct CDR3 sequences, over 60% of which are singletons. For each extraction, RNA and DNA were obtained together from 20-30 mg of unsorted bulk tissue. The sample taken for sequencing was liver tumor tissue from sampling region 4. The subset was: tumor region T4, right-lateral pole. These receptors all come from a man in his forties or fifties with primary liver carcinoma and hepatitis B virus infection.

As to this clonotype: The junction and the germline gene differ at one end; a read error may be behind it. The chain carries TRBV7-9 and TRBJ2-7; perhaps TRBD2 as D (5 bases). Per the germline V gene, CDR1 is SEHNR and CDR2 is FQNEAQ (reference sequence). The CDR3 is 14 amino acids. In nucleotides, the CDR3 is TGTGCCAGCAGCTTCCAAGCGGTAATTTATGAGCAATACTTC. This translates into CASSFQAVIYEQYF.

This clonotype was found once. At one of its ends the junction is not consistent with the germline gene, which may arise from a read error. The chain is built from TRBV6-1 and TRBJ2-3; TRBD1 might be the D (5 bases). Germline CDR1 and CDR2: MNHNS and SASEGT. The CDR3 sequence is 12 residues long. The CDR3 DNA sequence: TGTGTCAGCAGCGCCACAGGAGTTACGCAGTATTTT. Its translation: CVSSATGVTQYF.

This clonotype was counted ten times or more. The chain has TRBV19 and TRBJ2-7; 10 bases align to TRBD2. The germline CDR1 and CDR2 sequences are LNHDA and SQIVND (reference sequence). The CDR3 runs to 16 residues. V gave up 3 bases and J gave up 5 bases; unmatched junction bases: 10. The CDR3 reads CASSITASSGSNEQYF. The CDR3 DNA reads as TGTGCCAGTAGTATCACCGCGTCTAGCGGGAGTAACGAGCAGTACTTC.

Turning to this clonotype: Sequence at one end of the junction differs from germline and may be a read error. This chain uses TRBV4-1 with TRBJ1-5; D is ambiguous. Per germline, CDR1 MGHRA and CDR2 YSYEKL. The CDR3 consists of 17 residues. CDR3 sequence: CDSSQDLWLSANQPQHF. In DNA form, the CDR3 reads TGCGACAGCAGCCAAGATTTATGGCTATCGGCGAATCAGCCCCAGCATTTT.

This clonotype has at least ten counts. The CDR3 here is CASSASGVAGSFNEQFF. CDR3 coding DNA: TGTGCCAGCAGTGCGTCCGGGGTGGCCGGTAGTTTCAATGAGCAGTTCTTC. The genes are TRBV6-1 and TRBJ2-1, with D perhaps TRBD2 (5 bases). Germline CDR1 is MNHNS and CDR2 is SASEGT. CDR3 length: 17 amino acids. V was cut by 4 bases and J by 6 bases, with 22 bases left in between.

As for this clonotype: Just one base apart from a much larger clone, this may be a read error. The rearrangement links TRBV11-1 to TRBJ2-2; D is unresolved. Trimming removed 2 bases from V and 2 bases from J, with 6 bases in between. Germline assignment: CDR1 SGHAT and CDR2 FQDESV (reference sequence). The CDR3 contains 14 residues. CDR3 protein: CASSLLANTGELFF. DNA of the CDR3: TGTGCCAGCAGCTTATTGGCAAACACCGGGGAGCTGTTTTTT.

Worth noting for this clonotype: It is likely a read error, because the conserved phenylalanine at the end of the CDR3 is missing. The CDR3 loop is CASSQTPVGGRETQYL. The CDR3 region has the DNA TGTGCCAGCAGCCAAACTCCTGTCGGGGGGAGAGAGACTCAGTACCTC. The chain has TRBV11-2 and TRBJ2-5; TRBD2 agrees at 7 bases. Per the germline V gene, CDR1 is SGHAT and CDR2 is FQNNGV. The CDR3 length is 16 residues.

Points on this clonotype: Since a much larger clone is just one base distant, this may be a read error. The chain combines TRBV19 with TRBJ2-1; TRBD1 aligns across 8 bases. The CDR3 consists of 16 residues. The germline V gene has CDR1 LNHDA and CDR2 SQIVND (reference sequence). The CDR3, as DNA: TGTGCCAGTACCGCCCTCGGGACAGGCTCCTACCATGAGCAGTTCTTC. Translated: CASTALGTGSYHEQFF.

Note on this clonotype: A much bigger clone sits one base away, suggesting this may be a read error. This sequence joins TRBV6-1 and TRBJ2-3; unclear D gene. This CDR3 comprises 11 residues. In germline, CDR1 is MNHNS, CDR2 SASEGT. The CDR3 region has the DNA TGTGCCAGCAGTCAAACAGATACGCAGAATTTT. Its protein product is CASSQTDTQNF.

In its sample, this clonotype was seen many times. A much larger clonotype is one base distant, so this may be a read error. The gene calls are TRBV12-3 or TRBV12-4 and TRBJ2-1, with TRBD2 identical over 7 bases. This CDR3 is built from 14 residues. Trimming removed 4 bases from V and 6 bases from J; junction bases left unmatched: 6. CDR3 in amino acids: CASSSRGGPNEQFF. The CDR3 DNA sequence: TGTGCCAGCAGTTCTCGGGGAGGGCCCAATGAGCAGTTCTTC.

The chain recombines TRBV12-3 or TRBV12-4 with TRBJ1-2; D perhaps matches TRBD1 (6 bases). The CDR3 extends over 14 amino acids. Trimming cost V 6 bases and J 5 bases, with 16 bases left between them. The CDR3 nucleotides read TGTGCCAGCAGCCGGGCACAGGGCTTGTATGGCTACACCTTC. Its protein product is CASSRAQGLYGYTF.

J is TRBJ1-2 and V is TRBV5-6; D call uncertain. In germline, CDR1 is SGHDT, CDR2 YYEEEE. CDR3 size: 12 residues. The ends were cut back, 3 bases at V and 7 bases at J, with 10 bases in the middle. The CDR3 region is CASSSGKFGYTF. In nucleotides, the CDR3 is TGTGCCAGCAGCTCCGGGAAATTTGGCTACACCTTC.

This clonotype appeared many times. The germline gene is not matched at one end of the junction; a read error may be the cause. The rearrangement uses TRBV6-1 and TRBJ2-3; TRBD2 might be the D (5 bases). This CDR3 is built from 15 residues. Germline values: CDR1 MNHNS, CDR2 SASEGT. Written as DNA, the CDR3 is TGTGCCAGCAGTGGCCTAGCTGGAGGTCCAGATACGCAATATTTT. Amino acids: CASSGLAGGPDTQYF.

The genes are TRBV5-1 and TRBJ2-7, with TRBD2 matching over 10 bases. Per the germline V gene, CDR1 is SGHRS and CDR2 is YFSETQ. The CDR3 extends over 17 amino acids. V shed 2 bases, J shed 5 bases, and the junction held 13 bases outside the gene matches. The chain's CDR3 is CASSLSEVAGGNHEQYF. CDR3 coding DNA: TGCGCCAGCAGCTTATCCGAGGTAGCGGGAGGAAACCACGAGCAGTACTTC.

As for this clonotype: One end of the junction is discordant with germline, which a read error may explain. The V and J genes are TRBV5-1 and TRBJ2-2, with no clear D. The V gene's germline CDR1 is SGHRS and CDR2 YFSETQ. The CDR3 has 15 amino acids. This CDR3 is CASSLSPSNTWELFF. CDR3 bases: TGCGCCAGCAGCTTGAGTCCCTCGAACACCTGGGAGCTGTTTTTT.

This clonotype showed up just once. This sequence joins TRBV6-5 and TRBJ2-1, with TRBD2 matching 10 bases. The germline V gene encodes CDR1 MNHEY and CDR2 SVGAGI. J was trimmed by 7 bases and V by 7 bases; bases with no gene match: 10. CDR3 length: 15 residues. The CDR3 here is CASTQAGGAYNEQFF. CDR3 nucleotide sequence: TGTGCCAGCACCCAAGCGGGAGGGGCATATAATGAGCAGTTCTTC.

This clonotype was counted between two and nine times. A read error is possible here, since a much larger clone lies one base away. The chain employs TRBV29-1 and TRBJ2-6, with D perhaps matching TRBD1 (6 bases). Germline V CDR1 and CDR2: SQVTM, ANQGSEA. There are 16 residues in the CDR3. CDR3 sequence reads: CSVFRDTDSGVNVLTF. The CDR3 nucleotides read TGCAGCGTTTTCCGGGACACAGACTCTGGGGTCAACGTCCTGACTTTC.

Regarding this clonotype: This may be a read error: a much more frequent sequence differs by one nucleotide. The chain uses TRBV9 and TRBJ2-7; D may be TRBD1 or TRBD2 (7 bases each). The V gene's germline CDR1 is SGDLS and CDR2 YYNGEE. Trimming took off 4 bases at V and 5 bases at J, with 16 bases between the two ends. The CDR3 is 14 amino acids. Here the CDR3 reads CASSQGGCMDEQYF. CDR3 sequence (DNA): TGTGCCAGCAGCCAGGGGGGGTGCATGGACGAGCAGTACTTC.

On this clonotype itself: The junction departs from germline at one end; a sequencing error may be responsible. The chain employs TRBV11-2 and TRBJ1-1; 7 positions agree with TRBD1. Germline assignment: CDR1 SGHAT and CDR2 FQNNGV. The CDR3 has 16 amino acids. The CDR3 region is CASIPSRGLVNTGALF. The CDR3 DNA sequence: TGTGCCAGCATCCCATCCAGGGGGTTGGTGAACACTGGAGCCCTCTTT.

The chain combines TRBV7-2 with TRBJ2-5; D is unclear. The CDR3 contains 13 residues. V lost 7 bases to trimming and J lost 5 bases, with 14 bases between them. Germline loops: CDR1 SGHTA, CDR2 FQGNSA. CDR3 DNA sequence: TGTGCCAGCACCGAATATTTAAGGGAGACCCAGTACTTC. As protein: CASTEYLRETQYF.

In the case of this clonotype: The junction does not match germline at one end; this may be a read error. V is TRBV4-3 and J is TRBJ2-7; a possible D gene is TRBD2 (6 bases). Germline CDR1 LGHNA, CDR2 YSLEER. The CDR3 runs 15 residues. As DNA, the CDR3 is TGCGCCAGCAGTCAAGATCGGGAGACTCCCTACGAGGAATACTTC. Translation: CASSQDRETPYEEYF.